These T cell receptor beta chains were read from a single sample in a study of blood T cells in healthy people across ages. TCRdb passed the 5' RACE reads through MiXCR, listing each CDR3 protein once. Of around 1,900,000 distinct CDR3 sequences in the sample, about 39% are singletons; the top ten hold 20% to 25%. Sequencing was carried out using blood. Receptor source: a human donor in good health. CDR3s include the opening cysteine and the closing phenylalanine or tryptophan. A D gene is named only where the DNA matches it firmly. Only some rows state a clone size, as once, few, many or a class for expanded clones.

few	TRBV29-1	TRBD2	14	TRBJ2-3	TGCAGCGTTGCCGAAGCGGGGGGAACAGATACGCAGTATTTT	CSVAEAGGTDTQYF
.	TRBV12-3/TRBV12-4	.	17	TRBJ1-5	TGTGCCAGCAGTTTATTCGCTGGGACCAGGGCCGATCAGCCCCAGCATTTT	CASSLFAGTRADQPQHF
few	TRBV20-1	.	12	TRBJ1-5	TGCAGTGCCCAGAGTAGGGGTGGGCCCCAGCATTTT	CSAQSRGGPQHF
.	TRBV7-9	TRBD2	18	TRBJ2-1	TGTGCCAGCAGCTTAGATTCGCGGGGGGGCCCGTCCTACAATGAGCAGTTCTTC	CASSLDSRGGPSYNEQFF
.	TRBV7-2	TRBD1	14	TRBJ1-4	TGTGCCAGCAGCCTACAGGGGGCGCAGGAAAAACTGTTTTTT	CASSLQGAQEKLFF
.	TRBV7-8	.	13	TRBJ1-2	TGTGCCAGCAGCATTGGACTGAACTATGGCTACACCTTC	CASSIGLNYGYTF
once	TRBV6-2/TRBV6-3	.	13	TRBJ1-2	TGTGCCACCACCAGGGTCCCGGAGGATGGCTACACCTTC	CATTRVPEDGYTF
few	TRBV29-1	TRBD1	13	TRBJ2-5	TGCAGCGTAGACCCGACAGGGGAAGAGACCCAGTACTTC	CSVDPTGEETQYF
few	TRBV27	.	15	TRBJ2-5	TGTGCCAGCAGTTTTGGGGTTGGAGGGCTGAAGACCCAGTACTTC	CASSFGVGGLKTQYF
few	TRBV4-2	.	15	TRBJ1-2	TGTGCCAGCAGCCAACCACGACCTGCGTCCTATGGCTACACCTTC	CASSQPRPASYGYTF
.	TRBV7-9	.	15	TRBJ1-2	TGTGCCAGCAGCTCAGGGTTTGGGGCAGTCTATGGCTACACCTTC	CASSSGFGAVYGYTF
.	TRBV7-2	.	14	TRBJ2-1	TGTGCCAGCAGCCGCAGGGATTCGGGAGATGAGCAGTTCTTC	CASSRRDSGDEQFF
.	TRBV29-1	TRBD1	14	TRBJ1-1	TGCAGCGTTGCCAGGGGGGACATGAACACTGAAGCTTTCTTT	CSVARGDMNTEAFF
few	TRBV11-2	.	18	TRBJ2-3	TGTGCCAGCAGCCCCCTACGAGGGGGGGGGGGCGGCACAGATACGCAGTATTTT	CASSPLRGGGGGTDTQYF
.	TRBV12-3/TRBV12-4	TRBD1	15	TRBJ1-6	TGTGCCAGCAGTAACGCTGGGACAGTAGGTTCACCCCTCCACTTT	CASSNAGTVGSPLHF
.	TRBV20-1	TRBD1	14	TRBJ2-3	TGCAGTGCTAAACAGGGGGAAATGTTGGGTACGCAGTATTTT	CSAKQGEMLGTQYF
.	TRBV28	.	15	TRBJ1-5	TGTGCCAGCAGTGCGGACAGCTATAGCAATCAGCCCCAGCATTTT	CASSADSYSNQPQHF
few	TRBV9	.	15	TRBJ1-2	TGTGCCAGCAGCCAACCCAGCACAGGGTTCTATGGCTACACCTTC	CASSQPSTGFYGYTF
few	TRBV4-3	.	16	TRBJ2-1	TGCGCCAGCAGCCCGGACTCAGGGTTTGTGGAAAATGAGCAGTTCTTC	CASSPDSGFVENEQFF
.	TRBV15	.	15	TRBJ1-5	TGTGCCACCAGCAGACCAGGGGAGCGCAATCAGCCCCAGCATTTT	CATSRPGERNQPQHF
.	TRBV20-1	TRBD1	12	TRBJ1-2	TGCAGTGCTTTCAGGGGGATGGGTGGCTACACCTTC	CSAFRGMGGYTF
.	TRBV9	TRBD1	16	TRBJ2-5	TGTGCCAGCAGCACACGGGACAGGGGGCGAGGAGAGACCCAGTACTTC	CASSTRDRGRGETQYF
.	TRBV6-6	TRBD1	15	TRBJ2-7	TGTGCCAGCAGTCGGACAGGGAGAGCATCCTACGAGCAGTACTTC	CASSRTGRASYEQYF
.	TRBV9	TRBD2	18	TRBJ2-4	TGTGCCAGCAGCGTAGGACTAGCGGGGGACATAGCCAAAAACATTCAGTACTTC	CASSVGLAGDIAKNIQYF
few	TRBV11-2	.	15	TRBJ2-1	TGTGCCAGCAGATCAGGCTGGGGCTCCTACAATGAGCAGTTCTTC	CASRSGWGSYNEQFF
.	TRBV10-3	.	13	TRBJ2-1	TGTGCCATCAGTGAGCCGCCTAGGGTTGAGCAGTTCTTC	CAISEPPRVEQFF
few	TRBV29-1	.	12	TRBJ1-2	TGCAGCGTTGAATTGGGTAACTATGGCTACACCTTC	CSVELGNYGYTF
.	TRBV4-1	.	15	TRBJ2-7	TGCGCCAGCAGCCAGCGACAGGAGGGGACCTACGAGCAGTACTTC	CASSQRQEGTYEQYF
few	TRBV5-1	TRBD2	17	TRBJ2-1	TGCGCCAGCAGCTTGATGAGCGGGGGGTCGGTCCACAATGAGCAGTTCTTC	CASSLMSGGSVHNEQFF
few	TRBV7-6	.	13	TRBJ2-7	TGTGCCAGCAGCTCGGACGGAGGCTACGAGCAGTACTTC	CASSSDGGYEQYF
.	TRBV4-2	TRBD1	15	TRBJ1-6	TGTGCCAGCAGCCAGCCGGGACAGGGAAATTCACCCCTCCACTTT	CASSQPGQGNSPLHF
.	TRBV20-1	.	13	TRBJ1-6	TGCAGTGCTAAGCTGGTCACCGGTTCACCCCTCCACTTT	CSAKLVTGSPLHF
few	TRBV20-1	.	14	TRBJ1-2	TGCAGTGCTCGATCTCCCGACGCTAACTATGGCTACACCTTC	CSARSPDANYGYTF
.	TRBV15	TRBD1	12	TRBJ1-2	TGTGCCACTAAAGCAGGGGGTAATGGCTACACCTTC	CATKAGGNGYTF
many	TRBV7-2	.	13	TRBJ2-3	TGTGCCAGCAGCTTAGCATCAGGAGATACGCAGTATTTT	CASSLASGDTQYF
.	TRBV7-2	.	16	TRBJ2-3	TGTGCCAGCAGCTTAGACCCTGCGGGGAACACAGATACGCAGTATTTT	CASSLDPAGNTDTQYF
few	TRBV4-3	.	18	TRBJ2-6	TGCGCCAGCAGCCAAGACGGGCAAACGCTTTCTGGGGCCAACGTCCTGACTTTC	CASSQDGQTLSGANVLTF
few	TRBV4-1	TRBD2	16	TRBJ2-3	TGCGCCAGCAGCCCTGTAGCGGGGGGGTGGTCAGATACGCAGTATTTT	CASSPVAGGWSDTQYF
few	TRBV29-1	.	11	TRBJ1-2	TGCAGCGTTGATCAGGACTATGGCTACACCTTC	CSVDQDYGYTF
few	TRBV6-2/TRBV6-3	.	14	TRBJ2-7	TGTGCCAGCAGTCCGGACGTGAGCTCCTACGAGCAGTACTTC	CASSPDVSSYEQYF
many	TRBV11-2	.	14	TRBJ2-4	TGTGCCAGCAGCCCCGGGACAGCCAAAAACATTCAGTACTTC	CASSPGTAKNIQYF
many	TRBV6-4	.	13	TRBJ2-1	TGTGCCAGCAGTGACTCGGACCGGAATGAGCAGTTCTTC	CASSDSDRNEQFF
.	TRBV28	.	14	TRBJ1-2	TGTGCCAGCACAACCCTGGGGTTTGACTATGGCTACACCTTC	CASTTLGFDYGYTF